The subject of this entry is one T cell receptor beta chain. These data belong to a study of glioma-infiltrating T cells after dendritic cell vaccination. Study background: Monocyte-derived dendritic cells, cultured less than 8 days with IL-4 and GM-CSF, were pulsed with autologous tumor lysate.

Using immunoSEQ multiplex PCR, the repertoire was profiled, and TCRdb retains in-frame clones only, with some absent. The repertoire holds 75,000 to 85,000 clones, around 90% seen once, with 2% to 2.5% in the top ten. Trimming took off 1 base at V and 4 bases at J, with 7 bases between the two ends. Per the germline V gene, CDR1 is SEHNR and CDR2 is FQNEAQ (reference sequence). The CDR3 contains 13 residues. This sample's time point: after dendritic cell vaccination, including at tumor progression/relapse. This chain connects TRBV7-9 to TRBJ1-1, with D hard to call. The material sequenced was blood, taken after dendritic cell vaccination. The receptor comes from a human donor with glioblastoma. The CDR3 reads CASSLEQLTEAFF. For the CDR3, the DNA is TGTGCCAGCAGCTTAGAACAGCTCACTGAAGCTTTCTTT.